The source of this T cell receptor (beta chain) is a study of shared clonotypes between healthy human individuals. Overall study: Three plates each covered CD4 naive and memory; CD8 naive two, CD8 memory one.

The germline CDR1 and CDR2 sequences are SGHRS and YFSETQ. The CDR3 loop spans 14 amino acids. Trimming took 2 bases from V and 4 from J, leaving 12 bases between them. Concerning this clone: Its matching antigen is unknown.

The naive CD8 population came from CD45RO-negative cells selected for CCR7, without terminally differentiated effector memory CD45RA+ cells. Assay: immunoSEQ multiplex PCR; the TCRdb copy retains only in-frame clones and omits some. The sample has about 2 million clones; roughly 94% are singletons. Study findings and constraints: Relative to memory subsets, naive subsets generally showed larger estimated richness. Sorted-subset sequencing was shown by rarefaction to be incomplete despite large depth.

The clonotype originates from a man younger than 35 in good health. Sequencing was carried out using naive CD8+ T cells sorted from blood. The chain joins TRBV5-1 to TRBJ1-2; weak D call: TRBD1 (6 bases). CDR3 sequence (DNA): TGCGCCAGCAGCTTAACAGGGAGTAGCTATGGCTACACCTTC. Its translation: CASSLTGSSYGYTF.